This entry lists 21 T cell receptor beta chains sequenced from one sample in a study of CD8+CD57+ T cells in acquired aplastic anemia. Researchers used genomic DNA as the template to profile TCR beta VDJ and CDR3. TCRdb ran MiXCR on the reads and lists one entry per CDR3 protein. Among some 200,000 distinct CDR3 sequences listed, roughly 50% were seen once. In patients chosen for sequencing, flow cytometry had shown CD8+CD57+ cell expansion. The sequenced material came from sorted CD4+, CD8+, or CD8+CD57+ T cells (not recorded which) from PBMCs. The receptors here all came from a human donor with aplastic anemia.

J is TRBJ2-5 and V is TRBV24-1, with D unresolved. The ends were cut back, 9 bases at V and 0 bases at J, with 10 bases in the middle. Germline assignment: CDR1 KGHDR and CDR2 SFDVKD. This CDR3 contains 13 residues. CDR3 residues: CATGVRNQETQYF. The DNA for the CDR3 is TGTGCCACCGGGGTACGGAACCAAGAGACCCAGTACTTC.

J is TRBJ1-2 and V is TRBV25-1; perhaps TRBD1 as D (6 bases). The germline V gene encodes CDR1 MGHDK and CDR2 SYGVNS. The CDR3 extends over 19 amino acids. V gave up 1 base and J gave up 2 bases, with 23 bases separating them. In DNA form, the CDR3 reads TGTGCCAGCAGTGAATCGTCAAGCCGTAGAACAGGGCCCAACTATGGCTACACCTTC. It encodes CASSESSSRRTGPNYGYTF.

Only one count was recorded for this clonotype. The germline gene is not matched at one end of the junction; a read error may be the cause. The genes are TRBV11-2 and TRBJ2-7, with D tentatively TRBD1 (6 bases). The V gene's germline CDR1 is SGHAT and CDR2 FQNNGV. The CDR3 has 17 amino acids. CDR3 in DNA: TGTGCCAGCAGCTTGATTCTTCGACAGGAGATAAACTACGAGCAGTACTTT. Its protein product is CASSLILRQEINYEQYF.

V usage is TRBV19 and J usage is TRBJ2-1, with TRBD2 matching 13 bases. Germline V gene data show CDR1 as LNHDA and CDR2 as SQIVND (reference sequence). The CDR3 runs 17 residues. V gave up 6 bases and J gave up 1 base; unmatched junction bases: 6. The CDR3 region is CASRRTSGSTSYNEQFF. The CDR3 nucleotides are TGTGCCAGTAGGAGGACTAGCGGGAGTACATCCTACAATGAGCAGTTCTTC. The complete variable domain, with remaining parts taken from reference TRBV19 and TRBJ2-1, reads DGGITQSPKYLFRKEGQNVTLSCEQNLNHDAMYWYRQDPGQGLRLIYYSQIVNDFQKGDIAEGYSVSREKKESFPLTVTSAQKNPTAFYLCASRRTSGSTSYNEQFFGPGTRLTVL.

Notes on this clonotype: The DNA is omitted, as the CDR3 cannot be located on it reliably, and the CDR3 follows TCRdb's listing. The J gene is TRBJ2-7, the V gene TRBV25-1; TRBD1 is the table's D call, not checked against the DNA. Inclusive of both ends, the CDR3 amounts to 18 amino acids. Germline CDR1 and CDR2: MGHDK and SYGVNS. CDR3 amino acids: CASSLQVYGYTFGSGRYF.

DNA for the CDR3: TGCAGCGTTGCGAAGGGACTAGCGGGCCCCGGGGAGCTGTTTTTT. This translates into CSVAKGLAGPGELFF. The chain carries TRBV29-1 and TRBJ2-2, with 12 bases lining up with TRBD2. CDR1 is SQVTM, CDR2 ANQGSEA, per germline. V was clipped by 4 bases and J by 6 bases; unmatched bases: 6. The CDR3 extends over 15 amino acids.

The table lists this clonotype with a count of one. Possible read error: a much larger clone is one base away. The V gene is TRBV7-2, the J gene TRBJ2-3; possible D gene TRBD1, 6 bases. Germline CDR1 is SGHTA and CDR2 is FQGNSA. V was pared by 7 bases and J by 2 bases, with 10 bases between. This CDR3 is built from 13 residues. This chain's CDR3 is CASKGQTTDTQYF. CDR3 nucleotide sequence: TGTGCCAGCAAAGGACAGACCACAGATACGCAGTATTTT.

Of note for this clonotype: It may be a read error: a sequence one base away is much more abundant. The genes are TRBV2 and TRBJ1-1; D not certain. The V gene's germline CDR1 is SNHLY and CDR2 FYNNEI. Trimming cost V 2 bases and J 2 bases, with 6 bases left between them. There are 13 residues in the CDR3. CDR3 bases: TGTGCCAGCAGTGAACAGAGAAACACTGAAGCTTTCTTT. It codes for CASSEQRNTEAFF.

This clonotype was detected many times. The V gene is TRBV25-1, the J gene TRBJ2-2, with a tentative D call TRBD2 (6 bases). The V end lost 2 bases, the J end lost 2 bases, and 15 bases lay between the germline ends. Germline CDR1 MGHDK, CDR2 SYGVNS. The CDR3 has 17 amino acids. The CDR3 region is CASSELEGGKNTGELFF. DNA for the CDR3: TGTGCCAGCAGTGAACTGGAGGGCGGCAAAAACACCGGGGAGCTGTTTTTT.

CDR3 bases: TGTGCCAGCAGCGTAGGATTCTCCTACGAGCAGTACTTC. Protein: CASSVGFSYEQYF. V gene TRBV9 combines with J gene TRBJ2-7; no clear D gene. Germline V gene lookup returns CDR1 SGDLS and CDR2 YYNGEE. The V and J ends lost 0 bases and 0 bases respectively, with 4 bases between them. CDR3 length equals 13 residues.

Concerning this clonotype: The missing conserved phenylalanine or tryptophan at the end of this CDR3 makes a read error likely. CDR3: CASSYSTRFTGELFL. The CDR3 DNA sequence: TGTGCCAGCAGTTACTCGACCAGATTCACCGGGGAGCTGTTTCTT. V is TRBV6-5 and J is TRBJ2-2; D not resolved. Trimming cost V 0 bases and J 4 bases, with 9 bases left between them. The CDR3 has 15 amino acids. CDR1 is MNHEY and CDR2 is SVGAGI in the germline V gene.

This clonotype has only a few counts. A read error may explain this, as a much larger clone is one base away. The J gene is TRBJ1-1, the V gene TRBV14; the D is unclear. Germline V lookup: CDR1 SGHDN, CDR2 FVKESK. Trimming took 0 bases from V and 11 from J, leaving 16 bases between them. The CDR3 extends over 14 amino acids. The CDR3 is CASSQEIRASNAFF. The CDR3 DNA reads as TGTGCCAGCAGCCAAGAGATTCGGGCTTCCAACGCTTTCTTT.

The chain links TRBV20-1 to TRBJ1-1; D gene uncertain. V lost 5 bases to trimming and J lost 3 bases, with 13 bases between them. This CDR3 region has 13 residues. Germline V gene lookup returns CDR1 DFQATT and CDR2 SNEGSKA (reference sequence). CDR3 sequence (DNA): TGCAGTGCTGCCTCAATCTGGGACACTGAAGCTTTCTTT. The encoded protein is CSAASIWDTEAFF.

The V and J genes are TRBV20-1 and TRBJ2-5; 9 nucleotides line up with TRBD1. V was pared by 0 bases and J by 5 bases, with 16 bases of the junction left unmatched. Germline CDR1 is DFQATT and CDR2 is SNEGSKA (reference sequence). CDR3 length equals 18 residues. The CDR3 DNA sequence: TGCAGTGCTAGAGATTCCCCTATACAGGGGGCGATCGGGGAGACCCAGTACTTC. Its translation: CSARDSPIQGAIGETQYF.

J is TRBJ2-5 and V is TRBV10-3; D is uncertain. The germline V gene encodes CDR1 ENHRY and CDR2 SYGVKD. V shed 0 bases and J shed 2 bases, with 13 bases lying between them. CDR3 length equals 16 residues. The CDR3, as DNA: TGTGCCATCAGTGAGTCTGAACCACGTGGGCAAGAGACCCAGTACTTC. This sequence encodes CAISESEPRGQETQYF.

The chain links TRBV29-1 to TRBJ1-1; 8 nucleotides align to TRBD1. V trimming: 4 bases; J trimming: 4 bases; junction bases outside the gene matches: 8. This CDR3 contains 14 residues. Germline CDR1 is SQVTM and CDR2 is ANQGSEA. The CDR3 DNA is TGCAGCGTTGGCGCAGGGGGCGGTGGCACTGAAGCTTTCTTT. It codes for CSVGAGGGGTEAFF.

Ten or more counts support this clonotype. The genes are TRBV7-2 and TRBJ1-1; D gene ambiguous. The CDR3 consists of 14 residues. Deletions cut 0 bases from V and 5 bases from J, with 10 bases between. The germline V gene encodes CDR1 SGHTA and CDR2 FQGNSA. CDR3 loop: CASSLAPRVTEAFF. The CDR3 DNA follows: TGTGCCAGCAGCTTAGCGCCAAGGGTAACTGAAGCTTTCTTT.

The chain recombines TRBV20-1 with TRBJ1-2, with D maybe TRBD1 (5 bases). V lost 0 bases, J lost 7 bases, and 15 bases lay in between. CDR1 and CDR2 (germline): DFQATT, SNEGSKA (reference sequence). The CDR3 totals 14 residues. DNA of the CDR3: TGCAGTGCTAGAGATTCGAGGGGTTTCAGTGGCTACACCTTC. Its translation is CSARDSRGFSGYTF.

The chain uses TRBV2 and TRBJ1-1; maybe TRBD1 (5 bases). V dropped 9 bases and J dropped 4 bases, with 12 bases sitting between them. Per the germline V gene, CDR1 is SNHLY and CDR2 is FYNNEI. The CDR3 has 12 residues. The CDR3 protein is CARQGQGTEAFF. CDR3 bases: TGTGCCAGACAAGGGCAGGGCACTGAAGCTTTCTTT.

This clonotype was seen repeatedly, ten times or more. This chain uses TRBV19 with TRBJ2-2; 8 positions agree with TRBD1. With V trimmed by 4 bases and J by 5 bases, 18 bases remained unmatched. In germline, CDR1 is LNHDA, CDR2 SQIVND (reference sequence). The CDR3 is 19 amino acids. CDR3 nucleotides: TGTGCCAGTAGTAAAAGGCTCCTCGGACAGGGAGAAGTAACCGGGGAGCTGTTTTTT. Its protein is CASSKRLLGQGEVTGELFF.

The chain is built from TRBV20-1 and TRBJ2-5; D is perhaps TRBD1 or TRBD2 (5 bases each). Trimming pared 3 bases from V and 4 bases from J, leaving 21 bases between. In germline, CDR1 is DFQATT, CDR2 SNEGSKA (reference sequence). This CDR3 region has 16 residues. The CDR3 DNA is TGCAGTGCTAGTACCCCTCGTGGGGGTGTGATAGAGACCCAGTACTTC. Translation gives CSASTPRGGVIETQYF.